These T cell receptor beta chains were read from a single sample in a study of T cells after yellow fever vaccination. TCRdb re-derived calls from the 5' RACE reads in MiXCR, one entry per CDR3 protein. Of a few hundred thousand distinct CDR3 sequences listed, about 5% were seen once; the top ten hold 2.5% to 4%. Source: CD4+ T cells sorted from PBMCs, taken on the day of the yellow fever booster vaccination. The receptor set was obtained from a man younger than 35 who received the YFV17D yellow fever vaccine. Both conserved end residues are part of each CDR3. The D gene is left open where the match is weak. Rows may omit the clone size; those that give it use once, few, many or a size class.

v_gene	d_gene	abundance	j_gene	CDR3aa	CDR3nt
TRBV18	NA	many	TRBJ2-7	CASSRESYEQYF	TGTGCCAGCTCACGCGAATCCTACGAGCAGTACTTC
TRBV5-1	NA	few	TRBJ2-3	CASNRGGSTDTQYF	TGCGCCAGCAATAGGGGTGGAAGCACAGATACGCAGTATTTT
TRBV20-1	NA	many	TRBJ2-7	CSAPGRVRSIDEQYF	TGCAGTGCGCCCGGCAGGGTCCGCTCAATAGACGAGCAGTACTTC
TRBV20-1	TRBD2	NA	TRBJ2-3	CSARGRLGTSGGDTQYF	TGCAGTGCTAGAGGGCGGCTTGGGACTAGCGGGGGGGATACGCAGTATTTT
TRBV7-9	TRBD1	many	TRBJ1-4	CASSGTGGEKLFF	TGTGCCAGCTCCGGGACAGGGGGTGAAAAACTGTTTTTT
TRBV5-5	NA	many	TRBJ1-1	CASSLKSEAFF	TGTGCCAGCAGCTTGAAGAGTGAAGCTTTCTTT
TRBV7-7	NA	NA	TRBJ1-1	CASSFSYILHLIHEAFF	TGTGCCAGCAGCTTCTCTTACATCCTTCACCTAATTCATGAAGCTTTCTTT
TRBV4-3	NA	few	TRBJ2-1	CASSIGVHNEQFF	TGCGCCAGCAGCATCGGGGTCCACAATGAGCAGTTCTTC
TRBV6-1	NA	few	TRBJ1-1	CASSEPGRSTEAFF	TGTGCCAGCAGTGAGCCGGGACGAAGCACTGAAGCTTTCTTT
TRBV29-1	NA	many	TRBJ2-2	CSAQDRNTGELFF	TGCAGCGCCCAGGACAGGAACACCGGGGAGCTGTTTTTT
TRBV4-3	NA	NA	TRBJ1-3	CASSQRVSGNTIYF	TGCGCCAGCAGCCAGAGGGTCTCTGGAAACACCATATATTTT